Listed below are T cell receptor beta chains from one sample, sequenced in a study of cytomegalovirus exposure and HLA in healthy donors. Profiling relied on immunoSEQ multiplex PCR, and the TCRdb table lists in-frame clones only, not all of them. The repertoire holds 150,000 to 200,000 clones, with more than 65% as singletons. Material: PBMCs. These receptor sequences come from a female donor in good health and CMV-seronegative. CDR3s include the opening cysteine and the closing phenylalanine or tryptophan. Fields, in order: J gene, V gene, CDR3 length, CDR3 protein.

TRBJ1-2,TRBV7-3,13,CASSETGRYGYTF
TRBJ2-3,TRBV6-5,15,CASSPRRGWTDTQYF
TRBJ2-7,TRBV6-1,12,CASSEAIYEQYF
TRBJ2-2,TRBV11-3,18,CASSLFEWLAGGTGELFF
TRBJ2-2,TRBV5-4,18,CASSPLADIYSNTGELFF
TRBJ2-5,TRBV4-3,13,CASSQDGEREQYF
TRBJ1-1,TRBV29-1,13,CSVEGTPGTEAFF
TRBJ1-1,TRBV27,13,CASSFGDAAESFF
TRBJ2-7,TRBV28,13,CASSLLRIYEQYF
TRBJ1-2,TRBV2,14,CASSAETGDYGYTF
TRBJ1-6,TRBV5-6,16,CASSTGGEHYNSPLHF
TRBJ1-2,TRBV6-6,15,CASSPGGTTAYGYTF
TRBJ2-7,TRBV10-2,15,CASNLAGAGQGEQYF
TRBJ1-2,TRBV4-1,16,CASSQDRGSDYYGYTF
TRBJ1-6,TRBV6-1,13,CASSATFVRPLHF
TRBJ2-3,TRBV5-4,13,CASSLRLADTQYF
TRBJ2-1,TRBV4-3,15,CASSQDVLSYNEQFF
TRBJ2-2,TRBV19,12,CASSNREAKLFF
TRBJ2-7,TRBV19,14,CASSFRLALYEQYF
TRBJ2-1,TRBV9,14,CASSGGGVGYEQFF
TRBJ1-2,TRBV27,14,CASSYNRGLGGYTF
TRBJ1-3,TRBV7-9,17,CSSSLGQGVPSGNTIYF
TRBJ1-2,TRBV6-1,15,CASTSLNREGGGYTF
TRBJ2-5,TRBV29-1,13,CSVEVDRQETQYF
TRBJ2-1,TRBV6-1,19,CASSEALGVWGRVYNEQFF
TRBJ2-7,TRBV6-5,14,CASSYSMSSHEQYF
TRBJ2-2,TRBV9,14,CASSGSENTGELFF
TRBJ2-3,TRBV7-3,14,CASSLQGYTDTQYF
TRBJ1-5,TRBV6-1,16,CASSALGGLSNQPQHF
TRBJ2-5,TRBV5-5,15,CASSLESGMVETQYF
TRBJ1-1,TRBV9,13,CASSVVTELGAFF
TRBJ2-1,TRBV19,15,CATRNWAGVADEQFF
TRBJ1-4,TRBV6-6,15,CASILGGATNEKLFF
TRBJ2-3,TRBV7-9,12,CASSSRDRGAYF
TRBJ2-7,TRBV2,15,CASSARTGTSYEQYF
TRBJ2-7,TRBV9,13,CASEQRTTYEQYF
TRBJ2-5,TRBV18,15,CASSPGLAALETQYF
TRBJ2-3,TRBV4-2,18,CASSQAWRSGVYTDTQYF
TRBJ2-1,TRBV7-8,18,CASSLKAQGPISYNEQFF
TRBJ1-4,TRBV23-1,16,CASSQPSPRGNEKLFF
TRBJ2-5,TRBV27,15,CASRSLSGSQETQYF
TRBJ1-6,TRBV6-6,14,CASSLQGRNSPLHF
TRBJ1-1,TRBV2,15,CASSDRTRGRSEAFF
TRBJ1-1,TRBV18,15,CASSHSTGVLSEAFF
TRBJ2-3,TRBV5-1,14,CASSSAGATDTQYF